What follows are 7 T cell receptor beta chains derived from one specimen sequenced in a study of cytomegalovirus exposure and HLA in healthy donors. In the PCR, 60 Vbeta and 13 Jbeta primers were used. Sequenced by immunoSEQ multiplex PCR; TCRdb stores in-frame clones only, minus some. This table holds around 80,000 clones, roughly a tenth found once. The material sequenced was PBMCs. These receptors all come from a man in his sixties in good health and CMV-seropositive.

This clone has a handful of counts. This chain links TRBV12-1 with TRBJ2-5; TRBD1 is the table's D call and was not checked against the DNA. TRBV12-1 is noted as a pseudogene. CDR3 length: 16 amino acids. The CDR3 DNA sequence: TGTGCCAGCAGCCCGCCGGGCAGGGGGCTACGGGGGACCCAGTACTTC. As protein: CASSPPGRGLRGTQYF.

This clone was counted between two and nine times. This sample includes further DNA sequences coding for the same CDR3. CDR3 residues: CASRQEFPEAFF. The CDR3 nucleotides are TGTGCCAGCAGACAGGAATTCCCTGAAGCTTTCTTT. V is TRBV7-9 and J is TRBJ1-1; tentative D call: TRBD1 (5 bases). Trimming removed 6 bases from V and 6 bases from J, with 11 bases in between. The germline V gene has CDR1 SEHNR and CDR2 FQNEAQ (reference sequence). The length of the CDR3 is 12 residues.

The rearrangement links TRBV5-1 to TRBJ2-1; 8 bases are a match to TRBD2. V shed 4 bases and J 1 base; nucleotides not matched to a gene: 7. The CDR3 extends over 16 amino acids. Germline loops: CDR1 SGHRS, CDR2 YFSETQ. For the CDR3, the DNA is TGCGCCAGCAGCACCGGGGGGGCAAGATCCTACAATGAGCAGTTCTTC. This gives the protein CASSTGGARSYNEQFF.

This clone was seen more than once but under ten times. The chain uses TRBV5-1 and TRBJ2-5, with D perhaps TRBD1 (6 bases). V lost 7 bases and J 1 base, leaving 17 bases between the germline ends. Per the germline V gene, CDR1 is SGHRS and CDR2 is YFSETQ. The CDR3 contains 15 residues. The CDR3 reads CASGRGTSFQETQYF. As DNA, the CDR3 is TGCGCCAGCGGGCGTGGGACATCCTTCCAAGAGACCCAGTACTTC.

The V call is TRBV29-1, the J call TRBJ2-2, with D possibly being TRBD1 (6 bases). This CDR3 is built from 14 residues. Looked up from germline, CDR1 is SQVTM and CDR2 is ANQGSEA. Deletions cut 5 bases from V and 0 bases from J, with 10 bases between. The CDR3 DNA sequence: TGCAGCGTTAAAGGACAGCCGAACACCGGGGAGCTGTTTTTT. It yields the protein CSVKGQPNTGELFF.

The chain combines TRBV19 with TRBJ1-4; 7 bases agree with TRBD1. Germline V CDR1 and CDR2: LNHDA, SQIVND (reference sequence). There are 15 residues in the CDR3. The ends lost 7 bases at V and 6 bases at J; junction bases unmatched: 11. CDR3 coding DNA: TGTGCCAGTACCCCAGGGGGATCTCCGGATGAAAAACTGTTTTTT. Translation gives CASTPGGSPDEKLFF.

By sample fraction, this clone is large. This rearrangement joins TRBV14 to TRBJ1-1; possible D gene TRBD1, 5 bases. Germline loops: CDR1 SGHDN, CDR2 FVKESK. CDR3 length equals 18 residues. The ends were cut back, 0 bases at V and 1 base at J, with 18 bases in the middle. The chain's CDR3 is CASSQDTGRGLENTEAFF. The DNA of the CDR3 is TGTGCCAGCAGCCAAGATACCGGGCGGGGACTTGAGAACACTGAAGCTTTCTTT.